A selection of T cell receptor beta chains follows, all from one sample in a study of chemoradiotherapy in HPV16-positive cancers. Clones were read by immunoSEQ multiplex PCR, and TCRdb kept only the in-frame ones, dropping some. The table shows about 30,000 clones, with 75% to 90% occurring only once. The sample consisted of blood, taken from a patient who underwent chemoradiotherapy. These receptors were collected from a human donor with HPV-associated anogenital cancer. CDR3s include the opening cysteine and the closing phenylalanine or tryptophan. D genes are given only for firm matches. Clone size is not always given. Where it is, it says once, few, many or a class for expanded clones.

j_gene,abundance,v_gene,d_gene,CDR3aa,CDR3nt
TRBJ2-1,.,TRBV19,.,CASRPPTSSYNEQFF,TGTGCCAGTAGACCGCCTACGAGCTCCTACAATGAGCAGTTCTTC
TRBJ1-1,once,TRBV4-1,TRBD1,CASSQVLGQIMNTEAFF,TGCGCCAGCAGCCAAGTCTTGGGACAGATTATGAACACTGAAGCTTTCTTT
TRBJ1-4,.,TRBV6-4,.,CASSDRSLSPPRGSEKLFF,TGTGCCAGCAGTGATAGGAGCCTTTCTCCCCCCCGGGGTAGTGAAAAACTGTTTTTT
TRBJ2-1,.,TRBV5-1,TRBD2,CASSLVRGENNEQFF,TGCGCCAGCAGCTTGGTTCGGGGGGAGAACAATGAGCAGTTCTTC
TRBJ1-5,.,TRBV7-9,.,CASSPIGDNQPQHF,TGTGCCAGCAGCCCGATTGGGGATAATCAGCCCCAGCATTTT
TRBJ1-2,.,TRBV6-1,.,CASSDERWGGYGYGYTF,TGTGCCAGCAGTGACGAACGATGGGGGGGGTACGGCTATGGCTACACCTTC
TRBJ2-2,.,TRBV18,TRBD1,CASGTGAGELFF,TGTGCCAGCGGGACAGGGGCCGGGGAGCTGTTTTTT
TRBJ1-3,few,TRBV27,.,CASRPGPSSGNTIYF,TGTGCCAGCAGACCGGGACCGAGCTCTGGAAACACCATATATTTT
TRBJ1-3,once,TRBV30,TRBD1,CAWNQGVGNTIYF,TGTGCCTGGAACCAGGGGGTAGGAAACACCATATATTTT
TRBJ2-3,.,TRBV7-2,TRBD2,CASSLVEGQRGRFTDTQYF,TGTGCCAGCAGCTTAGTCGAGGGGCAGCGGGGGCGCTTCACAGATACGCAGTATTTT
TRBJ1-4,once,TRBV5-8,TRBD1,CASSPDRPNEKLFF,TGTGCCAGCAGCCCGGACAGGCCTAATGAAAAACTGTTTTTT
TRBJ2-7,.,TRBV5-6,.,CASRSGGSEQYF,TGTGCCAGCAGATCAGGTGGAAGCGAGCAGTACTTC
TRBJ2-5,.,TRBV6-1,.,CASKNRALPETQYF,TGTGCCAGCAAAAACAGGGCTCTTCCAGAGACCCAGTACTTC
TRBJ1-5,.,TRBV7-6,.,CASSRDQPQHF,TGTGCCAGCAGCAGGGATCAGCCCCAGCATTTT
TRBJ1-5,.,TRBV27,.,CASSLPSPLDSNQPQHF,TGTGCCAGCAGTTTACCCAGCCCGTTAGATAGCAATCAGCCCCAGCATTTT
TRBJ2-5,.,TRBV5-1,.,CASSAQNQETQYF,TGCGCCAGCAGCGCCCAGAACCAAGAGACCCAGTACTTC
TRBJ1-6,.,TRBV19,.,CASNTGGNSPLHF,TGTGCCAGTAACACGGGGGGAAATTCACCCCTCCACTTT
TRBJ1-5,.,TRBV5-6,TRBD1,CASSFSWTGENQPQHF,TGTGCCAGCAGCTTTTCCTGGACAGGAGAAAATCAGCCCCAGCATTTT
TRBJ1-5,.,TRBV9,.,CASSVDMNQPQHF,TGTGCCAGCAGCGTCGACATGAATCAGCCCCAGCATTTT
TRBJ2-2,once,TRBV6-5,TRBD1,CASKQGPNTGELFF,TGTGCCAGCAAACAGGGGCCGAACACCGGGGAGCTGTTTTTT
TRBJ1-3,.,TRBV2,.,CASSEWGGPDSGNTIYF,TGTGCCAGCAGTGAATGGGGGGGGCCAGACTCTGGAAACACCATATATTTT
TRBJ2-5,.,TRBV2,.,CASSESLGQILQETQYF,TGTGCCAGCAGTGAATCCCTTGGCCAGATCTTACAAGAGACCCAGTACTTC
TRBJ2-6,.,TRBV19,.,CASSMVRGPGANVLTF,TGTGCCAGTAGTATGGTTCGAGGTCCTGGGGCCAACGTCCTGACTTTC
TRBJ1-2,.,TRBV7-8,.,CASSPDTSYGYTF,TGTGCCAGCAGCCCAGATACATCCTATGGCTACACCTTC
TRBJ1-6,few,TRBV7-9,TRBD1,CASSLWAGTGDSPLHF,TGTGCCAGCAGCTTATGGGCCGGGACAGGGGATTCACCCCTCCACTTT
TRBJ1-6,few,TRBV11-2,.,CASSQSPRVSPLHF,TGTGCCAGCAGCCAGAGCCCCAGGGTGTCACCCCTCCACTTT
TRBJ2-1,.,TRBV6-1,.,CASSERWGGPNEQFF,TGTGCCAGCAGTGAACGGTGGGGGGGCCCGAATGAGCAGTTCTTC
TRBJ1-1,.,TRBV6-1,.,CASSLPGNTEAFF,TGTGCCAGCAGTCTCCCAGGGAACACTGAAGCTTTCTTT
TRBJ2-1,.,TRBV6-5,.,CASSLGRSNDEQFF,TGTGCCAGCAGCCTGGGCAGATCGAACGATGAGCAGTTCTTC
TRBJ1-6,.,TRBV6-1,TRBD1,CASSEPFSGTGNSPLHF,TGTGCCAGCAGTGAACCATTCTCCGGGACAGGGAATTCACCCCTCCACTTT
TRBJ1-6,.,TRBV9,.,CASSAPGSTNSPLHF,TGTGCCAGCAGCGCACCGGGCTCCACTAATTCACCCCTCCACTTT
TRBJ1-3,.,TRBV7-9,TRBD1,CASSLGPGTGGNTIYF,TGTGCCAGCAGCTTAGGACCGGGGACAGGTGGAAACACCATATATTTT
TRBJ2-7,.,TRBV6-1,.,CASSPGLYEQYF,TGTGCCAGCAGTCCCGGCCTCTACGAGCAGTACTTC
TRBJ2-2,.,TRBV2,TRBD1,CASSVYRGTGELFF,TGTGCCAGCAGTGTATACAGGGGCACCGGGGAGCTGTTTTTT
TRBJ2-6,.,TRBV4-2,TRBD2,CASSTRGGSGANVLTF,TGTGCCAGCAGTACGCGGGGGGGCTCTGGGGCCAACGTCCTGACTTTC
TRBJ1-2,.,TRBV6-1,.,CASRSPAYGYTF,TGTGCCAGCAGATCCCCAGCGTATGGCTACACCTTC
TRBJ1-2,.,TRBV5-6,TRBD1,CASSLIPPATGGYGYTF,TGTGCCAGCAGCTTGATACCCCCCGCGACAGGGGGATATGGCTACACCTTC
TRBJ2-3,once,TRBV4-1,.,CASSQDVRGWDTQYF,TGCGCCAGCAGCCAAGACGTAAGGGGGTGGGATACGCAGTATTTT
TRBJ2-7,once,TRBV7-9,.,CASSSFSEQYF,TGTGCCAGCAGCTCATTTAGCGAGCAGTACTTC
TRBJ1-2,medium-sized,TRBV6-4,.,CASSDTPQPFAYGYTF,TGTGCCAGCAGTGACACGCCTCAACCTTTCGCCTATGGCTACACCTTC
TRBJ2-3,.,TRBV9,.,CASSVDGWGTDTQYF,TGTGCCAGCAGCGTAGATGGTTGGGGAACAGATACGCAGTATTTT
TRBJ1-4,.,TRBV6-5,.,CASSWTALNEKLFF,TGTGCCAGCAGTTGGACAGCTCTTAATGAAAAACTGTTTTTT
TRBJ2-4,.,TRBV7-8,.,CASTLGGIAKNIQYF,TGTGCCAGCACCTTAGGGGGAATAGCCAAAAACATTCAGTACTTC
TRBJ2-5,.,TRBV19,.,CATAPGYQETQYF,TGTGCCACTGCTCCAGGGTACCAAGAGACCCAGTACTTC
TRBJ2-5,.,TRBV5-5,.,CASSLGLGGLQETQYF,TGTGCCAGCAGCTTGGGACTCGGGGGGCTCCAAGAGACCCAGTACTTC
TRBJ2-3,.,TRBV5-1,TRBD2,CASSLGGASTDTQYF,TGCGCCAGCAGCCTCGGGGGGGCTAGCACAGATACGCAGTATTTT
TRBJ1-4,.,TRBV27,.,CASSPTGGTNEKLFF,TGTGCCAGCAGCCCAACGGGGGGGACTAATGAAAAACTGTTTTTT
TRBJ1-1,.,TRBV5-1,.,CASSLRGTEAFF,TGTGCCAGCAGCTTGAGGGGCACTGAAGCTTTCTTT
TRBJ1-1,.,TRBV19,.,CASSGGTWNTEAFF,TGTGCCAGTAGTGGGGGGACTTGGAACACTGAAGCTTTCTTT
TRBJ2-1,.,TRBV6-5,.,CASSYSRQGGKNEQFF,TGTGCCAGCAGTTACTCGAGGCAGGGGGGGAAGAATGAGCAGTTCTTC
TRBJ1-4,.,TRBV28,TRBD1,CASSLPGTGGEKLFF,TGTGCCAGCAGTTTACCCGGGACAGGAGGCGAAAAACTGTTTTTT